The clone carrying this TCR beta chain was observed a single time. Its specificity is unknown. This sample stems from a study of a mutant IDH1 vaccine in newly diagnosed glioma. Study-wide background: Earlier therapy was either radiotherapy, temozolomide, or both, and most got both.

Generated by immunoSEQ multiplex PCR, the TCRdb table keeps only in-frame clones and is missing some. In the table there are 30,000 to 35,000 clones, roughly 89% of which are singletons. Time point defined: week 47, end of study. Vaccinated patients received 300 ug of mutant IDH1 20-mer peptide per dose, with topical imiquimod. In germline, CDR1 is SGHDT, CDR2 YYEEEE. V was trimmed by 7 bases and J by 0 bases, leaving 10 bases between them. This CDR3 comprises 13 residues. The TCR originated in a middle-aged man with glioma. The sequencing here drew on PBMCs, taken from a glioma patient whose treatment included an IDH1 peptide vaccine. The rearrangement joins TRBV5-6 to TRBJ1-1; D perhaps matches TRBD1 (5 bases). The CDR3 DNA reads as TGTGCCAGCGGTGGACACTTGAACACTGAAGCTTTCTTT. It yields the protein CASGGHLNTEAFF.